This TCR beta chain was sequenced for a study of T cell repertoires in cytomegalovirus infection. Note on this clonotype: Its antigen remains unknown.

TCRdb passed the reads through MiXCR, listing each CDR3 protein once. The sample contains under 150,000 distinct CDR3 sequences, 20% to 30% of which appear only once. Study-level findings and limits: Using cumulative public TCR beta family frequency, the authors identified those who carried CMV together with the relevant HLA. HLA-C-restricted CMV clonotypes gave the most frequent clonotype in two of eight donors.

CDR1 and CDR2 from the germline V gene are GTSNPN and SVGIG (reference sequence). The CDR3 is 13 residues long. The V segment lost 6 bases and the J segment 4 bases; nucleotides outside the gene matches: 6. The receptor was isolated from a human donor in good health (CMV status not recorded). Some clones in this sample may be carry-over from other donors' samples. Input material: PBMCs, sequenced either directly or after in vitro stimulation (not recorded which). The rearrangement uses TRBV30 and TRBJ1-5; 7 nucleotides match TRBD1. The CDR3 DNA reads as TGTGCCTGCAAGGGGGCTCGTAATCAGCCCCAGCATTTT. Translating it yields CACKGARNQPQHF.